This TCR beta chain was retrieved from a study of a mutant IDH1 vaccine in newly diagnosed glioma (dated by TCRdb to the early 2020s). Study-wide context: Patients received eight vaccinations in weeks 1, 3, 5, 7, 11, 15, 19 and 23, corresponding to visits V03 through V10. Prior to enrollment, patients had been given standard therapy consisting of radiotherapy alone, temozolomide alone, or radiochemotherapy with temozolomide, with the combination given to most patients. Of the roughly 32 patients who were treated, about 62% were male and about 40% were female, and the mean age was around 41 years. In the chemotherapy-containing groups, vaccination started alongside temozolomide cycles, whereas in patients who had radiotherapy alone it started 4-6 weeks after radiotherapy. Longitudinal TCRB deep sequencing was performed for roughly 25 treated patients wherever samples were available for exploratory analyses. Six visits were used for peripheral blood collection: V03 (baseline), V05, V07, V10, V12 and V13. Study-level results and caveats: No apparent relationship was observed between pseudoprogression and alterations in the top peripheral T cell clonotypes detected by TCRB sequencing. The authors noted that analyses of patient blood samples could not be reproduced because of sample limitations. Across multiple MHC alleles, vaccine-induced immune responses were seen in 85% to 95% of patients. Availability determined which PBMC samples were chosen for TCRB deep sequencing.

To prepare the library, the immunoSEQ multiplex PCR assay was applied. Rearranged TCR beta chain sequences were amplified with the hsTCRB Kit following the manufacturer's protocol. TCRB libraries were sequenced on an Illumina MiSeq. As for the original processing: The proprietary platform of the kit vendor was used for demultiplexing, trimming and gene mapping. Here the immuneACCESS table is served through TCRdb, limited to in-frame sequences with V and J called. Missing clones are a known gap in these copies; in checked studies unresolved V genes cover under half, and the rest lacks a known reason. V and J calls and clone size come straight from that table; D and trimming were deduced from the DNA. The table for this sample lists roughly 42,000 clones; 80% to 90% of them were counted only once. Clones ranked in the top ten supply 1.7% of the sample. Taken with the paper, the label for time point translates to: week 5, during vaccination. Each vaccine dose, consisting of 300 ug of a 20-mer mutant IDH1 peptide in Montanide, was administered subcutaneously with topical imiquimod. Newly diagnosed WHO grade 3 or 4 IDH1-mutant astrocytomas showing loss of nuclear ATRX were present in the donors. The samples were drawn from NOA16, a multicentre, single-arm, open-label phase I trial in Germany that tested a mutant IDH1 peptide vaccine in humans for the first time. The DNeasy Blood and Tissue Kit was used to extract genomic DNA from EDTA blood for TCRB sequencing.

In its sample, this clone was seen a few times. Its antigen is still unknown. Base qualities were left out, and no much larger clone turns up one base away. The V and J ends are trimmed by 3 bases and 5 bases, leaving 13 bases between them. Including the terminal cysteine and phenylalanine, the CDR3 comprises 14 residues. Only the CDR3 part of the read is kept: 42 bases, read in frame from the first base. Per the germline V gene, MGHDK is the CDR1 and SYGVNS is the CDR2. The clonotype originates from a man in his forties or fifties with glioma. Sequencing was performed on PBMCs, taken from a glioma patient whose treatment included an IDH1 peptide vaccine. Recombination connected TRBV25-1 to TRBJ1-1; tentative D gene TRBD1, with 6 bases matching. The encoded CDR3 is CASSDGGRRTEAFF. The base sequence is TGTGCCAGCAGTGATGGGGGCAGGAGAACTGAAGCTTTCTTT.